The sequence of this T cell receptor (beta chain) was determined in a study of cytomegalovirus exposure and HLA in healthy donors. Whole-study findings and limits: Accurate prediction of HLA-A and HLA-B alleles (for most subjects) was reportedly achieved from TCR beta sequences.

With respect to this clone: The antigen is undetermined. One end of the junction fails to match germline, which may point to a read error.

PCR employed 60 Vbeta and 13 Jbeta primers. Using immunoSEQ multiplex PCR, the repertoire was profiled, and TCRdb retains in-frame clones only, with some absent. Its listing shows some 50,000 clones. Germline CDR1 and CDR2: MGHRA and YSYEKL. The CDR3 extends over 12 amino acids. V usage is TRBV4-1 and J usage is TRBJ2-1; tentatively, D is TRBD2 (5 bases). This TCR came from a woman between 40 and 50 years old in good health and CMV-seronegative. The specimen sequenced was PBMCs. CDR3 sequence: CASSQQTGEQLF. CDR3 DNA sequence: TGCGCCAGCAGCCAGCAGACCGGGGAGCAGCTCTTC.